The next 27 T cell receptor beta chains were all read from a single sample in a study of blood T cell repertoires in COVID-19. Produced via immunoSEQ multiplex PCR; TCRdb's table is partial and in-frame only. The profile shows over 350,000 clones, 90% to 95% of them singletons. The source material was PBMCs or T cells enriched from blood (not recorded which). The receptors originated from a woman in her thirties or forties who had been exposed to COVID-19.

The sample holds one count of this clone. This CDR3 is also generated by other DNA sequences in the sample. This chain connects TRBV5-1 to TRBJ2-7; TRBD1 is a possible D gene (5 bases). Deletions cut 0 bases from V and 1 base from J, with 8 bases between. The germline V gene encodes CDR1 SGHRS and CDR2 YFSETQ. The CDR3 is made up of 14 amino acids. The CDR3 loop reads CASSLEQVSYEQYF. DNA of the CDR3: TGCGCCAGCAGCTTGGAACAGGTGTCCTACGAGCAGTACTTC. The full variable domain, completed using reference TRBV5-1 and TRBJ2-7, is KAGVTQTPRYLIKTRGQQVTLSCSPISGHRSVSWYQQTPGQGLQFLFEYFSETQRNKGNFPGRFSGRQFSNSRSEMNVSTLELGDSALYLCASSLEQVSYEQYFGPGTRLTVT.

V is TRBV9 and J is TRBJ2-5; D possibly corresponds to TRBD2 (6 bases). V lost 0 bases, J lost 1 base, and 13 bases lay in between. Germline assignment: CDR1 SGDLS and CDR2 YYNGEE. The CDR3 loop spans 16 amino acids. CDR3 region: CASSVGGGAGQETQYF. CDR3 DNA sequence: TGTGCCAGCAGCGTAGGGGGCGGGGCAGGCCAAGAGACCCAGTACTTC.

V is TRBV19 and J is TRBJ1-5, with D possibly TRBD1 on 5 matching bases. This CDR3 has 15 amino acids. The V end lost 9 bases, the J end lost 5 bases, and 20 bases lay between the germline ends. CDR1 and CDR2 from the germline V gene are LNHDA and SQIVND (reference sequence). The CDR3 nucleotides read TGTGCCAGCAGAATAAGTTCGACAGCGCATCAGCCCCAGCATTTT. Protein: CASRISSTAHQPQHF.

V and J are TRBV30 and TRBJ2-1, with 9 bases identical to TRBD2. The V segment lost 2 bases and the J segment 16 bases; nucleotides outside the gene matches: 6. The germline gives CDR1 GTSNPN, CDR2 SVGIG (reference sequence). The CDR3 loop spans 11 amino acids. This CDR3 is CAWSRGLASFF. The CDR3 region has the DNA TGTGCCTGGAGTAGGGGACTAGCATCTTTCTTC. Using reference TRBV30 and TRBJ2-1 for the parts outside the CDR3, the full variable domain is SQTIHQWPATLVQPVGSPLSLECTVEGTSNPNLYWYRQAAGRGLQLLFYSVGIGQISSEVPQNLSASRPQDRQFILSSKKLLLSDSGFYLCAWSRGLASFFGPGTRLTVL.

This clone has only a few counts. The chain uses TRBV2 and TRBJ2-1, with D perhaps matching TRBD1 (6 bases). The CDR3 consists of 14 residues. The germline V and J ends were trimmed by 2 bases and 6 bases, with 11 bases remaining between them. Germline loops: CDR1 SNHLY, CDR2 FYNNEI. The chain's CDR3 is CASSEWDISNEQFF. CDR3 nucleotides: TGTGCCAGCAGTGAATGGGACATATCCAATGAGCAGTTCTTC. Full variable domain (missing parts from reference TRBV2 and TRBJ2-1): EPEVTQTPSHQVTQMGQEVILRCVPISNHLYFYWYRQILGQKVEFLVSFYNNEISEKSEIFDDQFSVERPDGSNFTLKIRSTKLEDSAMYFCASSEWDISNEQFFGPGTRLTVL.

This chain links TRBV9 with TRBJ1-4, with a tentative D call TRBD1 (6 bases). The CDR3 runs to 14 residues. From germline, CDR1 is SGDLS and CDR2 YYNGEE. Trimming removed 4 bases at V and 7 bases at J, with 14 bases between. Written as DNA, the CDR3 is TGTGCCAGCAGCCCCGAGGGGGGGGCTGAAAAACTGTTTTTT. Its translation is CASSPEGGAEKLFF. Filled out from reference TRBV9 and TRBJ1-4, the complete variable domain reads DSGVTQTPKHLITATGQRVTLRCSPRSGDLSVYWYQQSLDQGLQFLIQYYNGEERAKGNILERFSAQQFPDLHSELNLSSLELGDSALYFCASSPEGGAEKLFFGSGTQLSVL.

The chain is built from TRBV6-4 and TRBJ1-2; TRBD1 might be the D (6 bases). There are 14 residues in the CDR3. Trimming pared 8 bases from V and 3 bases from J, leaving 16 bases between. Per the germline V gene, CDR1 is MRHNA and CDR2 is SNTAGT. CDR3 in DNA: TGTGCCAGCCGAGACAGGATACCTTACTATGGCTACACCTTC. Its translation is CASRDRIPYYGYTF.

The J gene is TRBJ2-1, the V gene TRBV2, with 12 bases fitting TRBD2. CDR3 length: 15 residues. The V and J ends lost 5 bases and 5 bases, in that order; junction bases with no gene match: 4. CDR1 is SNHLY and CDR2 is FYNNEI in the germline V gene. The CDR3 DNA is TGTGCCAGCAGTCGACTAGCGGGGGCGAACAATGAGCAGTTCTTC. It codes for CASSRLAGANNEQFF.

The gene calls are TRBV4-3 and TRBJ2-7; D possibly corresponds to TRBD1 (7 bases). Trimming shortened V by 0 bases and J by 2 bases, and 11 bases separated the two germline ends. The CDR3 is made up of 15 amino acids. Germline CDR1 reads LGHNA; CDR2 reads YSLEER. The CDR3 sequence is CASSQDGGTAYEQYF. CDR3 in DNA: TGCGCCAGCAGCCAAGATGGGGGGACAGCCTACGAGCAGTACTTC.

The chain recombines TRBV5-1 with TRBJ1-2, with 8 bases identical to TRBD1. J lost 3 bases, V lost 4 bases, and 2 bases had no gene match. Per the germline V gene, CDR1 is SGHRS and CDR2 is YFSETQ. The CDR3 has 13 amino acids. The CDR3 DNA follows: TGCGCCAGCAGCGTGGGACAGGACTATGGCTACACCTTC. Amino acid sequence: CASSVGQDYGYTF.

In this sample, this clone turned up a few times. CDR3 nucleotide sequence: TGTGCCAGCAGCTTAGCGGGGACCGGGGAGCTGTTTTTT. Residues: CASSLAGTGELFF. The chain uses TRBV7-3 and TRBJ2-2, with D possibly matching TRBD2 (6 bases). Trimming left V 2 bases short and J 5 bases short, with 6 bases between. Germline V gene data show CDR1 as SGHTA and CDR2 as FQGTGA. The length of the CDR3 is 13 residues. Complete variable domain (other parts from reference TRBV7-3 and TRBJ2-2): GAGVSQTPSNKVTEKGKYVELRCDPISGHTALYWYRQSLGQGPEFLIYFQGTGAADDSGLPNDRFFAVRPEGSVSTLKIQRTERGDSAVYLCASSLAGTGELFFGEGSRLTVL.

The rearrangement links TRBV5-5 to TRBJ2-7, with 9 bases identical to TRBD2. The V gene end was trimmed by 0 bases and the J gene end by 1 base; junction bases not matched to a gene: 5. Germline V gene lookup returns CDR1 SGHKS and CDR2 YYEKEE (reference sequence). CDR3 length: 16 amino acids. The CDR3: CASSLDSGGVSYEQYF. CDR3 coding DNA: TGTGCCAGCAGCTTGGATAGCGGGGGTGTATCCTACGAGCAGTACTTC.

V is TRBV7-8 and J is TRBJ1-5; 7 bases align to TRBD1. The ends lost 5 bases at V and 5 bases at J; junction bases unmatched: 3. CDR1 and CDR2 from the germline V gene are SGHVS and FQNEAQ. This CDR3 comprises 13 residues. The CDR3 sequence is CASSLGQDQPQHF. CDR3 DNA sequence: TGTGCCAGCAGCCTTGGACAGGATCAGCCCCAGCATTTT.

The gene calls are TRBV27 and TRBJ1-4, with 7 bases matching TRBD1. The V segment lost 3 bases and the J segment 5 bases; nucleotides outside the gene matches: 9. From germline, CDR1 is MNHEY and CDR2 SMNVEV (reference sequence). This CDR3 region has 16 residues. CDR3: CASSLKPQGWNEKLFF. The CDR3 DNA is TGTGCCAGCAGTTTGAAACCACAGGGGTGGAATGAAAAACTGTTTTTT.

The genes are TRBV11-3 and TRBJ2-1; D possibly corresponds to TRBD1 (6 bases). There are 15 residues in the CDR3. V gave up 3 bases and J gave up 5 bases, with 14 bases separating them. Germline lookup yields CDR1 SGHNT and CDR2 YENEEA. The CDR3: CASSFSRGQNNEQFF. The CDR3 region has the DNA TGTGCCAGCAGCTTTTCCCGAGGACAGAACAATGAGCAGTTCTTC.

The V gene is TRBV12-3 or TRBV12-4, the J gene TRBJ2-3; D not certain. With 5 bases removed from V and 3 bases from J, the gap between germline ends came to 6 bases. The CDR3 length is 12 residues. CDR3 loop: CASSPRTDTQYF. Written as DNA, the CDR3 is TGTGCCAGCAGTCCCAGGACAGATACGCAGTATTTT.

A note on this clone: Other DNA sequences of this sample code for an identical CDR3. The chain employs TRBV18 and TRBJ1-1, with D possibly matching TRBD1 (5 bases). Germline assignment: CDR1 KGHSH and CDR2 LQKENI. V was clipped by 1 base and J by 4 bases, with 10 bases between them. This CDR3 is 14 amino acids long. The CDR3 DNA is TGTGCCAGCTCACCACAGGGGTCGGGCACTGAAGCTTTCTTT. Amino acid sequence: CASSPQGSGTEAFF. The whole variable domain, remainder taken from reference TRBV18 and TRBJ1-1, is NAGVMQNPRHLVRRRGQEARLRCSPMKGHSHVYWYRQLPEEGLKFMVYLQKENIIDESGMPKERFSAEFPKEGPSILRIQQVVRGDSAAYFCASSPQGSGTEAFFGQGTRLTVV.

The CDR3 is CASSYRGSAEAFF. CDR3 nucleotides: TGCGCCAGCAGCTACAGGGGATCCGCTGAAGCTTTCTTT. The chain recombines TRBV4-1 with TRBJ1-1; 7 bases map to TRBD1. Germline V gene sequence: CDR1 MGHRA, CDR2 YSYEKL. The CDR3 is 13 residues long. With 5 bases clipped from V and 6 bases from J, the junction kept 6 bases outside the gene matches.

This clone showed up just a few times. The rearrangement joins TRBV4-1 to TRBJ2-7; possible D gene TRBD2, 6 bases. Deletions cut 6 bases from V and 2 bases from J, with 11 bases between. This CDR3 region has 13 residues. The germline V gene encodes CDR1 MGHRA and CDR2 YSYEKL. The CDR3 DNA reads as TGCGCCAGCAGTCTAGCGCTCGCCTACGAGCAGTACTTC. This codes for CASSLALAYEQYF.

The chain uses TRBV2 and TRBJ1-6; D call uncertain. CDR3 size: 12 residues. The germline V gene encodes CDR1 SNHLY and CDR2 FYNNEI. Deletions cut 4 bases from V and 7 bases from J, with 5 bases between. The CDR3 sequence is CASSVSNSPLHF. In DNA form, the CDR3 reads TGTGCCAGCAGTGTGTCGAATTCACCCCTCCACTTT. The full variable domain, in which reference TRBV2 and TRBJ1-6 provide the parts outside the CDR3, is EPEVTQTPSHQVTQMGQEVILRCVPISNHLYFYWYRQILGQKVEFLVSFYNNEISEKSEIFDDQFSVERPDGSNFTLKIRSTKLEDSAMYFCASSVSNSPLHFGNGTRLTVT.

This chain joins TRBV7-2 and TRBJ1-3, with TRBD1 matching over 7 bases. This CDR3 is 17 amino acids long. V lost 1 base to trimming and J lost 4 bases; unmatched junction nucleotides: 10. Germline V gene sequence: CDR1 SGHTA, CDR2 FQGNSA. In nucleotides, the CDR3 is TGTGCCAGCAGCTTAGTGGCAGGGGGAGTCTTCGGAAACACCATATATTTT. Its protein product is CASSLVAGGVFGNTIYF. The variable domain in full, with the rest retrieved from reference TRBV7-2 and TRBJ1-3, is GAGVSQSPSNKVTEKGKDVELRCDPISGHTALYWYRQSLGQGLEFLIYFQGNSAPDKSGLPSDRFSAERTGGSVSTLTIQRTQQEDSAVYLCASSLVAGGVFGNTIYFGEGSWLTVV.

V gene TRBV29-1 combines with J gene TRBJ2-7; 12 nucleotides line up with TRBD2. The CDR3 sequence is 16 residues long. V was pared by 4 bases and J by 4 bases, with 11 bases of the junction left unmatched. The germline gives CDR1 SQVTM, CDR2 ANQGSEA. The CDR3 loop reads CSVGRFPSGGEYEQYF. In DNA form, the CDR3 reads TGCAGCGTTGGAAGATTTCCTAGCGGGGGGGAATACGAGCAGTACTTC.

The chain employs TRBV5-6 and TRBJ1-6; 8 positions agree with TRBD1. Trimming at V came to 0 bases and at J to 6 bases, leaving 2 bases not matched to a gene. The CDR3 contains 15 residues. The germline V gene has CDR1 SGHDT and CDR2 YYEEEE. CDR3 residues: CASSLGQGANSPLHF. CDR3 DNA sequence: TGTGCCAGCAGCTTGGGGCAGGGGGCTAATTCACCCCTCCACTTT.

This clone has just a few counts. The chain links TRBV4-3 to TRBJ2-2; TRBD1 agrees at 7 bases. Germline V gene lookup returns CDR1 LGHNA and CDR2 YSLEER. The CDR3 spans 15 residues. Germline trimming cut 3 bases from V and 4 bases from J; bases unmatched to any gene: 5. The CDR3 sequence: CASSQNDRATGELFF. The CDR3 region has the DNA TGCGCCAGCAGCCAGAACGACAGGGCCACCGGGGAGCTGTTTTTT.

This clone has just a few counts. The gene calls are TRBV10-3 and TRBJ1-5; D not certain. The CDR3 extends over 16 amino acids. Germline V gene lookup returns CDR1 ENHRY and CDR2 SYGVKD. V was shortened by 3 bases and J by 0 bases, with 12 bases between the two germline ends. For the CDR3, the DNA is TGTGCCATCAGTGATAGCCCAGCTAATAGCAATCAGCCCCAGCATTTT. This codes for CAISDSPANSNQPQHF.

This chain connects TRBV6-2 or TRBV6-3 to TRBJ2-7, with 9 bases lining up with TRBD2. Germline assignment: CDR1 MNHEY and CDR2 SVGEGT. The CDR3 length is 17 residues. J gave up 5 bases and V 0 bases, and 11 bases lay outside the gene matches. The CDR3 DNA follows: TGTGCCAGCAGTTACTCGACTCAGGGTAGCGGGAGCAACGAGCAGTACTTC. Translating it yields CASSYSTQGSGSNEQYF.

On this clone: The junction and the germline gene differ at one end; a read error may be behind it. The chain carries TRBV7-7 and TRBJ2-3; 8 bases map to TRBD2. CDR1 and CDR2 from the germline V gene are SSHAT and FNYEAQ (reference sequence). CDR3 length: 16 residues. DNA of the CDR3: TGTGCTAGCATGGCAGCTCCGGGGGGGGCCGGAGATACGCAGTATTTT. Residues: CASMAAPGGAGDTQYF.